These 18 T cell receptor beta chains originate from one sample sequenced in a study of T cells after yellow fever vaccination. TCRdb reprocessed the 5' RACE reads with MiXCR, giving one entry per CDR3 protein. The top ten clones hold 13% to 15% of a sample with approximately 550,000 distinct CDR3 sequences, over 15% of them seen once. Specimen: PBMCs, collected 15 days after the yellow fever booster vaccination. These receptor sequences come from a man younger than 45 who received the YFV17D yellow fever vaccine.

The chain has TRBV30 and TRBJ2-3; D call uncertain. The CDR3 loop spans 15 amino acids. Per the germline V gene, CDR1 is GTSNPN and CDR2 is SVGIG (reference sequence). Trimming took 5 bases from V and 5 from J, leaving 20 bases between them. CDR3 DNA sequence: TGTGCCTGGCGACGAGGTGGTAGCAGATTAGATACGCAGTATTTT. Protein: CAWRRGGSRLDTQYF.

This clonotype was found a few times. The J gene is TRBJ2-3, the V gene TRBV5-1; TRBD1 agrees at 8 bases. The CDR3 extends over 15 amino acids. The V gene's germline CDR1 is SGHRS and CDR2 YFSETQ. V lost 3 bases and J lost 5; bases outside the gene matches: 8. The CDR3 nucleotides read TGCGCCAGCAGCTCCCGGGACAGGTGGGGAGATACGCAGTATTTT. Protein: CASSSRDRWGDTQYF. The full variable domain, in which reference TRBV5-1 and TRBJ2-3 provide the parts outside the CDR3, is KAGVTQTPRYLIKTRGQQVTLSCSPISGHRSVSWYQQTPGQGLQFLFEYFSETQRNKGNFPGRFSGRQFSNSRSEMNVSTLELGDSALYLCASSSRDRWGDTQYFGPGTRLTVL.

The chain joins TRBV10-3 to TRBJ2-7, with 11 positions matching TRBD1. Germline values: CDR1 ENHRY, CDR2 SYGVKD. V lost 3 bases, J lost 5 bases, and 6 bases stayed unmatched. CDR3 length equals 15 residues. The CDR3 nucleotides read TGTGCCATCAGTGACCACCGGGACAGGGGGAACGAGCAGTACTTC. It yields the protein CAISDHRDRGNEQYF.

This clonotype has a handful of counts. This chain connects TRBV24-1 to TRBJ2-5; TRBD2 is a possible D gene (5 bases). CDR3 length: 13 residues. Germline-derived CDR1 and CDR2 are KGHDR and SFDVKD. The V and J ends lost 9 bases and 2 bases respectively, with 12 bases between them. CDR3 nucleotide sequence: TGTGCCACCTCCGGAGGTGGTCAAGAGACCCAGTACTTC. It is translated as CATSGGGQETQYF.

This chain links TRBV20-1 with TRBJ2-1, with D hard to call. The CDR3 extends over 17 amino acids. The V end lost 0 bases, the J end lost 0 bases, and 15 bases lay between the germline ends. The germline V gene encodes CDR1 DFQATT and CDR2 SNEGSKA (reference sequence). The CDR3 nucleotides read TGCAGTGCTAGAGATCCTTATGGGTCTCGCTCCTACAATGAGCAGTTCTTC. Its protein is CSARDPYGSRSYNEQFF.

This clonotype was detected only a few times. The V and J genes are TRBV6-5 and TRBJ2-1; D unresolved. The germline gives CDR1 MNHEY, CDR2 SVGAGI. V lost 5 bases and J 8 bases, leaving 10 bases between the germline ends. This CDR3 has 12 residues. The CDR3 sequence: CASSGVGDEQFF. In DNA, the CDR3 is TGTGCCAGCAGTGGGGTTGGGGATGAGCAGTTCTTC.

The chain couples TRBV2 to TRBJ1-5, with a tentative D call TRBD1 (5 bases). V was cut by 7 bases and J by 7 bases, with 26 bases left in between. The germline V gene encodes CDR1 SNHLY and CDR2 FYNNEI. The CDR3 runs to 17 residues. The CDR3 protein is CASTEGPTPYGDQPQHF. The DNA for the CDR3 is TGTGCCAGCACGGAAGGACCCACCCCTTATGGGGACCAGCCCCAGCATTTT.

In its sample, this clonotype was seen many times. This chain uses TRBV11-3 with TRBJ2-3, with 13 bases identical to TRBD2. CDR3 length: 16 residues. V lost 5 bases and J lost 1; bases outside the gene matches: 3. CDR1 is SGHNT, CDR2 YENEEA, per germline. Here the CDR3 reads CASSRTSGRGTDTQYF. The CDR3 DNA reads TGTGCCAGCAGCCGTACTAGCGGGAGGGGCACAGATACGCAGTATTTT.

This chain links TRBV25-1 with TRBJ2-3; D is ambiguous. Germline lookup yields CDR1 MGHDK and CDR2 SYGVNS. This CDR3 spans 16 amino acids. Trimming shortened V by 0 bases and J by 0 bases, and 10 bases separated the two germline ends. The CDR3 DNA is TGTGCCAGCAGTGAATACCGATCGGCTAGCACAGATACGCAGTATTTT. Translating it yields CASSEYRSASTDTQYF.

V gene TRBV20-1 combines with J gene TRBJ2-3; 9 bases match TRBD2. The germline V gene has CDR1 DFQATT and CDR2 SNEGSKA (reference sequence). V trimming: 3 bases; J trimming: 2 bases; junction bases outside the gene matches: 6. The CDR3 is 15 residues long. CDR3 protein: CSARAGLANTDTQYF. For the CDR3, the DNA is TGCAGTGCTAGGGCGGGACTAGCCAACACAGATACGCAGTATTTT.

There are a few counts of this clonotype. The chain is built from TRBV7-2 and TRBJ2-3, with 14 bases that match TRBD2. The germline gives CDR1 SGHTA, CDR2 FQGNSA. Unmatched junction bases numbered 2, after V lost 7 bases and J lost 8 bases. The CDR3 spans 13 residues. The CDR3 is CASTGTSGSTQYF. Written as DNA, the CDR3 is TGTGCCAGCACCGGGACTAGCGGGAGTACGCAGTATTTT. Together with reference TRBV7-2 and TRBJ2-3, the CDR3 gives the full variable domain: GAGVSQSPSNKVTEKGKDVELRCDPISGHTALYWYRQSLGQGLEFLIYFQGNSAPDKSGLPSDRFSAERTGGSVSTLTIQRTQQEDSAVYLCASTGTSGSTQYFGPGTRLTVL.

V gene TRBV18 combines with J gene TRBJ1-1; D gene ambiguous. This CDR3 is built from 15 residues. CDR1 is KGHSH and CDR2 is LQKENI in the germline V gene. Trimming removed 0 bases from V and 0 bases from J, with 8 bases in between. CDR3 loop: CASSPPMNMNTEAFF. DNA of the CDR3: TGTGCCAGCTCACCACCGATGAACATGAACACTGAAGCTTTCTTT.

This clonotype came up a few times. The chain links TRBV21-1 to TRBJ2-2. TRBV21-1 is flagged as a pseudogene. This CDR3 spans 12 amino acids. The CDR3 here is CARILGTGELFF. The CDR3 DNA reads TGTGCCAGGATTTTAGGCACCGGGGAGCTGTTTTTT.

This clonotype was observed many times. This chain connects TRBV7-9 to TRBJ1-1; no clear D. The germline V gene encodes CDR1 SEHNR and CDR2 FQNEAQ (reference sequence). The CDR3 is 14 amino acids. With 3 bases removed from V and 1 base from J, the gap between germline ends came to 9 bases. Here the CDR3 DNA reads TGTGCCAGCAGCTTTCCACAGAGGAACACTGAAGCTTTCTTT. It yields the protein CASSFPQRNTEAFF.

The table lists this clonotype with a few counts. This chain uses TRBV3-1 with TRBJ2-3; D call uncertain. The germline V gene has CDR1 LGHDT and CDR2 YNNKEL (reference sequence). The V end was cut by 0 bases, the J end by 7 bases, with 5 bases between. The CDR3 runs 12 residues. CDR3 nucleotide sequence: TGTGCCAGCAGCCAAGATCTCAATACGCAGTATTTT. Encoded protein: CASSQDLNTQYF.

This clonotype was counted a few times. The CDR3 DNA follows: TGTGTCCCGGGAAGTGGACTTTGGAATGAGCAGTTCTTC. The encoded protein is CVPGSGLWNEQFF. This chain links TRBV28 with TRBJ2-1; maybe TRBD2 (5 bases). The CDR3 spans 13 residues. The germline CDR1 and CDR2 sequences are MDHEN and SYDVKM.

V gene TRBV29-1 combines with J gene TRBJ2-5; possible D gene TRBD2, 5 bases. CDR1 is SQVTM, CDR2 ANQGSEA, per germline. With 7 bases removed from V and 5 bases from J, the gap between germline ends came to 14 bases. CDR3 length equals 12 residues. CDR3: CSGGFLGETQYF. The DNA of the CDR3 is TGCAGCGGAGGGTTTCTAGGCGAGACCCAGTACTTC.

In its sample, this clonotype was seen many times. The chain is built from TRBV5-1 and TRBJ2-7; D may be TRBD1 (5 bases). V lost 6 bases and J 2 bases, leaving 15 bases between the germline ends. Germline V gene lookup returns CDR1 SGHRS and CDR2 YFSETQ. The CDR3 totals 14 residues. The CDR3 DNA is TGCGCCAGCAAACCATCGACAGACACCTACGAGCAGTACTTC. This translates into CASKPSTDTYEQYF.